This note documents a single T cell receptor (beta chain) sequence. V lost 0 bases to trimming and J lost 4 bases, with 15 bases between them. Germline CDR1 SGHAT, CDR2 FQNNGV. This CDR3 has 16 residues. Clones were sequenced by immunoSEQ multiplex PCR, and TCRdb holds only the in-frame ones, with some missing. The table records 75,000 to 95,000 clones, approximately 94% of them present only once. The sample comes from a study of technical replicates of blood from several donors. The receptor comes from a human donor in good health. Sample: T cells isolated from PBMCs. The rearrangement uses TRBV11-2 and TRBJ1-2, with D tentatively TRBD1 (5 bases). The CDR3 sequence is CASSLETGRTFYGYTF. CDR3 DNA sequence: TGTGCCAGCAGCTTAGAAACAGGACGAACTTTCTATGGCTACACCTTC. The whole variable domain, remainder taken from reference TRBV11-2 and TRBJ1-2, is EAGVAQSPRYKIIEKRQSVAFWCNPISGHATLYWYQQILGQGPKLLIQFQNNGVVDDSQLPKDRFSAERLKGVDSTLKIQPAKLEDSAVYLCASSLETGRTFYGYTFGSGTRLTVV.